Below are 11 T cell receptor beta chains sequenced from a single sample in a study of early T cells in non-severe SARS-CoV-2 infection. TCRdb ran MiXCR on the 5' RACE reads and lists one entry per CDR3 protein. The sample contains some 28,000 distinct CDR3 sequences, roughly 5.8% of which appear only once. The sample taken for sequencing was whole blood. The source is an adult who was a healthcare worker with PCR-confirmed SARS-CoV-2 infection or an uninfected control (not recorded which).

This clonotype was counted ten times or more. This rearrangement joins TRBV7-2 to TRBJ2-1; 13 bases are a match to TRBD2. J lost 6 bases, V lost 2 bases, and 4 bases had no gene match. Germline V gene data show CDR1 as SGHTA and CDR2 as FQGNSA. The CDR3 totals 16 residues. The CDR3: CASSLTSGGGRNEQFF. The CDR3 DNA reads TGTGCCAGCAGCTTAACTAGCGGGGGGGGACGCAATGAGCAGTTCTTC.

This clonotype was observed many times. The chain is built from TRBV28 and TRBJ2-7, with 11 bases lining up with TRBD1. The germline gives CDR1 MDHEN, CDR2 SYDVKM. The CDR3 covers 17 residues. J gave up 4 bases and V 6 bases, and 14 bases lay outside the gene matches. CDR3 loop: CASRGDTRDRGVYEQYF. The CDR3 DNA sequence: TGTGCCAGCAGGGGTGATACCCGGGACAGGGGGGTTTACGAGCAGTACTTC.

This clonotype was seen many times. This rearrangement joins TRBV7-3 to TRBJ2-5, with a weak D call TRBD2 (5 bases). CDR3 length: 13 residues. Per the germline V gene, CDR1 is SGHTA and CDR2 is FQGTGA. V shed 6 bases and J shed 4 bases, with 12 bases lying between them. CDR3 in DNA: TGTGCCAGCAGTGCGGCGGGTCGAGAGACCCAGTACTTC. Residues: CASSAAGRETQYF.

This clonotype was counted at least ten times. This chain links TRBV7-8 with TRBJ2-5; no firm D call. This CDR3 has 11 residues. V was clipped by 1 base and J by 5 bases, with 2 bases between them. Germline V gene sequence: CDR1 SGHVS, CDR2 FQNEAQ. CDR3 amino acids: CASSLDETQYF. The CDR3 DNA reads as TGTGCCAGCAGCTTAGACGAGACCCAGTACTTC.

This clonotype was observed at least ten times. The J gene is TRBJ1-2, the V gene TRBV5-4, with D uncertain. The CDR3 length is 15 residues. Germline V gene data show CDR1 as SGHNT and CDR2 as YYREEE (reference sequence). Between the trimmed V and J ends, which lost 4 bases and 8 bases, there was a span of 21 bases. The CDR3 coding sequence is TGTGCCAGCAGCGCGGGCGTACAAGAGCTATCGGGCTACACCTTC. Translation gives CASSAGVQELSGYTF.

V and J are TRBV11-2 and TRBJ2-5, with 11 bases matching TRBD1. The germline gives CDR1 SGHAT, CDR2 FQNNGV. V shed 8 bases, J shed 4 bases, and the junction held 9 bases outside the gene matches. There are 15 residues in the CDR3. In DNA, the CDR3 is TGTGCCAGCGGTCGGACAGGGGGCGAGTTAGAGACCCAGTACTTC. It codes for CASGRTGGELETQYF.

This clonotype was picked up a small number of times. This chain connects TRBV10-3 to TRBJ2-1; the D gene is possibly TRBD2 (6 bases). The V gene lost 5 bases and the J gene lost 13 bases, with 21 bases spanning the gap. The germline V gene has CDR1 ENHRY and CDR2 SYGVKD. CDR3 size: 14 residues. Written as DNA, the CDR3 is TGTGCCATCAGTCCCGGGAGCGAGTGGGCCCACCAGTTCTTC. Translation: CAISPGSEWAHQFF.

This clonotype was detected a few times. The chain joins TRBV4-3 to TRBJ2-5; 11 nucleotides match TRBD2. Germline CDR1 reads LGHNA; CDR2 reads YSLEER. The CDR3 is 16 residues long. Trimming cost V 0 bases and J 5 bases; bases outside gene matches: 5. This CDR3 is CASSQDLAGGPETQYF. For the CDR3, the DNA is TGCGCCAGCAGCCAAGATCTAGCGGGGGGCCCGGAGACCCAGTACTTC.

The rearrangement uses TRBV29-1 and TRBJ2-7; 9 nucleotides align to TRBD1. Germline V lookup: CDR1 SQVTM, CDR2 ANQGSEA. J was trimmed by 7 bases and V by 6 bases; bases with no gene match: 10. The CDR3 runs 13 residues. Here the CDR3 DNA reads TGCAGCGTGACTCGGGACAGGGCGGGGGAGCAGTACTTC. This translates into CSVTRDRAGEQYF.

This clonotype was observed at least ten times. CDR3 protein: CASSRRGTYEQYF. In nucleotides, the CDR3 is TGTGCCAGCAGTCGGAGGGGGACCTACGAGCAGTACTTC. The rearrangement uses TRBV6-6 and TRBJ2-7; D assignment may be TRBD1 or TRBD2 (6 bases each). This CDR3 is 13 amino acids long. The germline V gene has CDR1 MNHNY and CDR2 SVGAGI (reference sequence). V was shortened by 5 bases and J by 2 bases, with 10 bases between the two germline ends.

This clonotype was seen repeatedly, ten times or more. The J gene is TRBJ2-2, the V gene TRBV24-1, with TRBD2 as a possible D gene (6 bases). Trimming pared 10 bases from V and 7 bases from J, leaving 24 bases between. This CDR3 contains 16 residues. Germline V CDR1 and CDR2: KGHDR, SFDVKD. CDR3 sequence reads: CATEAWREEFGGELFF. As DNA, the CDR3 is TGTGCCACGGAAGCATGGAGGGAAGAGTTTGGCGGGGAGCTGTTTTTT.